The clone carrying this T cell receptor beta chain was counted once. Its antigen remains unknown. These data are taken from a study of shared clonotypes between healthy human individuals. Study observations and caveats: Naive CD4 clonotypes overlapped across a handful of donors at roughly 4.5%.

In the CD4+ fraction, cells were divided into CD45RA+ naive and CD45RA-negative memory subsets. The repertoire was sequenced with immunoSEQ multiplex PCR; TCRdb's copy has only in-frame clones and lacks some. The repertoire holds 2,500,000 or so clones, with over 85% as singletons. This clonotype was obtained from a man between 18 and 35 years old in good health. Some clones in this sample may be carry-over from other donors' samples. Sequenced sample: naive CD4+ T cells from PBMCs. Subset of the sample: CD45RA+ positively selected.

The CDR3 spells CASSLDFGQDEKLFF. DNA for the CDR3: TGTGCCAGCAGCTTGGATTTCGGACAAGATGAAAAACTGTTTTTT. The genes are TRBV7-2 and TRBJ1-4; D may be TRBD1 (5 bases). From germline, CDR1 is SGHTA and CDR2 FQGNSA. Trimming pared 3 bases from V and 6 bases from J, leaving 14 bases between. This CDR3 is built from 15 residues.